A selection of T cell receptor beta chains follows, all from one sample in a study of cytomegalovirus exposure and HLA in healthy donors. Produced via immunoSEQ multiplex PCR; TCRdb's table is partial and in-frame only. The sample lists 160,000 or so clones; about four fifths were seen once. Sequenced: PBMCs. The receptors were sampled from a man aged 50 to 59 in good health and CMV-seropositive. The CDR3 runs from the conserved cysteine through the conserved F or W. D genes are given only for firm matches. Not every row has a clone size; where given, it reads once, few, many or a size class.

clone size,V gene,J gene,D gene,CDR3 DNA,CDR3 protein
once,TRBV2,TRBJ2-3,.,TGTGCCAGCTTGACAGTGGATACGCAGTATTTT,CASLTVDTQYF
.,TRBV5-4,TRBJ1-1,TRBD1,TGTGCCAGCAGCTCCCCGGGACAGCCGAACACTGAAGCTTTCTTT,CASSSPGQPNTEAFF
.,TRBV7-9,TRBJ2-3,TRBD2,TGTGCCAGCAGCTTAATAGCGGGGGCAGATACGCAGTATTTT,CASSLIAGADTQYF
.,TRBV29-1,TRBJ2-7,.,TGCAGCGTTGGTGGGGCCTCCTACGAGCAGTACTTC,CSVGGASYEQYF
.,TRBV9,TRBJ2-7,.,TGTGCCAGCAGCCCCCCATTAGCGGAGGGGTACGAGCAGTACTTC,CASSPPLAEGYEQYF
once,TRBV15,TRBJ2-7,TRBD1,TGTGCCACCAGCACCGGGACAGGGGCCGAGCAGTACTTC,CATSTGTGAEQYF
few,TRBV11-2,TRBJ2-7,.,TGTGCCAGCAGCTTAGGGCCTCCGTCCCACTACGAGCAGTACTTC,CASSLGPPSHYEQYF
.,TRBV5-1,TRBJ2-1,TRBD2,TGCGCCAGCAGCTTGGCCGTTTCTAGCGGGAGGCGCGAGCAGTTCTTC,CASSLAVSSGRREQFF
.,TRBV19,TRBJ1-1,TRBD1,TGTGCCAGTAGCCCGACAGGGGGTCGGACTGAAGCTTTCTTT,CASSPTGGRTEAFF
.,TRBV11-2,TRBJ1-1,.,TGTGCCAGCAGCTTAGATCGGCAGGGAACTGAAGCTTTCTTT,CASSLDRQGTEAFF
.,TRBV10-3,TRBJ2-7,TRBD1,TGTGCCATCAGTGAGCCGGGACAGGGGTCAAGCGAGCAGTACTTC,CAISEPGQGSSEQYF
.,TRBV30,TRBJ1-1,.,TGTGCCTGGACCGGACTGCGTGAAGCTTTCTTT,CAWTGLREAFF
few,TRBV4-3,TRBJ1-4,.,TGCGCCAGCAGCGACATACAGGGCTCTGAAAAACTGTTTTTT,CASSDIQGSEKLFF
.,TRBV5-8,TRBJ2-3,TRBD2,TGTGCCAGCAGCATTAGACTAGCGACTAGCACAGATACGCAGTATTTT,CASSIRLATSTDTQYF
once,TRBV7-2,TRBJ2-7,.,TGTGCCAGCAGCGCCCAGGGCTACGAGCAGTACTTC,CASSAQGYEQYF
once,TRBV6-1,TRBJ1-4,.,TGTGCCAGCAGTGAATCCAGGGGAGATCGGGGTGAAAAACTGTTTTTT,CASSESRGDRGEKLFF
once,TRBV5-1,TRBJ2-7,TRBD1,TGCGCCAGCAGCTTGGCCCCCGTGGTTGGACAGGTAAACTCCTACGAGCAGTACTTC,CASSLAPVVGQVNSYEQYF
.,TRBV5-1,TRBJ2-2,TRBD1,TGCGCCAGCAGCTGGGGGACAGGCCCAAACACCGGGGAGCTGTTTTTT,CASSWGTGPNTGELFF
few,TRBV4-3,TRBJ1-6,.,TGCGCCAGCAGCCCAGACAGGTTATCCTATAATTCACCCCTCCACTTT,CASSPDRLSYNSPLHF
.,TRBV6-1,TRBJ2-5,.,TGTGCCAGCAGTCGGGTCGAGAAAGAGACCCAGTACTTC,CASSRVEKETQYF
.,TRBV28,TRBJ1-5,.,TGTGCCAGCAGTCCGCCCTATCCTCAGCCCCAGCATTTT,CASSPPYPQPQHF
.,TRBV9,TRBJ1-2,.,TGTGCCAGCAGCGTAGAGGGGGGGCACTATGGCTACACCTTC,CASSVEGGHYGYTF
.,TRBV4-1,TRBJ1-3,.,TGCGCCAGCAGCCAAGTTCCTGGCAGGGCTGCTGGAAACACCATATATTTT,CASSQVPGRAAGNTIYF
once,TRBV18,TRBJ2-1,.,TGTGCCAGCTCCAAGACGCGGCTCATAAAGTCCAATGAGCAGTTCTTC,CASSKTRLIKSNEQFF